Below are 28 T cell receptor beta chains sequenced from a single sample in a study of blood T cell repertoires in COVID-19. Some clones are missing from TCRdb's copy, which holds only in-frame ones; the method was immunoSEQ multiplex PCR. The sample has approximately 250,000 clones; 80% to 95% are singletons. The material sequenced was PBMCs or T cells enriched from blood (not recorded which). These receptors all come from a middle-aged man who had been exposed to COVID-19.

This clone was detected once. The chain couples TRBV27 to TRBJ2-1, with unresolved D. V was cut by 7 bases and J by 10 bases, with 17 bases left in between. This CDR3 has 13 residues. Germline-derived CDR1 and CDR2 are MNHEY and SMNVEV (reference sequence). CDR3 loop: CASNSPNEKEQFF. Written as DNA, the CDR3 is TGTGCCAGCAACTCCCCCAATGAAAAAGAGCAGTTCTTC.

This chain connects TRBV5-4 to TRBJ2-3, with D possibly matching TRBD2 (5 bases). This CDR3 region has 16 residues. From germline, CDR1 is SGHNT and CDR2 YYREEE (reference sequence). The V end lost 4 bases, the J end lost 3 bases, and 18 bases lay between the germline ends. DNA for the CDR3: TGTGCCAGCAGCACCCGACGACTAAGGGAAACAGATACGCAGTATTTT. Protein sequence: CASSTRRLRETDTQYF.

The chain combines TRBV2 with TRBJ1-1; 7 bases match TRBD1. Germline-derived CDR1 and CDR2 are SNHLY and FYNNEI. This CDR3 spans 14 amino acids. The J segment lost 11 bases and the V segment lost 6 bases, leaving 15 bases of the junction unmatched. Here the CDR3 reads CASSGRTGGPAAFF. The CDR3, as DNA: TGTGCCAGCAGCGGACGGACAGGCGGGCCCGCGGCTTTCTTT.

This clone showed up just a few times. The rearrangement links TRBV6-6 to TRBJ2-7, with TRBD2 identical over 11 bases. Germline V lookup: CDR1 MNHNY, CDR2 SVGAGI (reference sequence). The CDR3 sequence is 17 residues long. The J segment lost 2 bases and the V segment lost 5 bases, leaving 11 bases of the junction unmatched. The CDR3 spells CASSPSGLAGRTYEQYF. The DNA of the CDR3 is TGTGCCAGCAGTCCGAGTGGACTAGCGGGTCGTACCTACGAGCAGTACTTC.

V is TRBV4-1 and J is TRBJ2-1; tentatively, D is TRBD2 (5 bases). Germline CDR1 and CDR2: MGHRA and YSYEKL. Trimming pared 10 bases from V and 2 bases from J, leaving 15 bases between. CDR3 length equals 14 residues. CDR3 coding DNA: TGCGCCACACGAGGGCCCGGGACCTACAATGAGCAGTTCTTC. Its translation is CATRGPGTYNEQFF.

The chain employs TRBV7-3 and TRBJ2-2, with D possibly matching TRBD2 (6 bases). V lost 0 bases, J lost 6 bases, and 11 bases lay in between. Germline V gives CDR1 SGHTA, CDR2 FQGTGA. The CDR3 covers 15 residues. The CDR3 region has the DNA TGTGCCAGCAGCTTAACTGGGGGGAGCGCCGGGGAGCTGTTTTTT. Translation gives CASSLTGGSAGELFF.

The chain carries TRBV27 and TRBJ2-7; D might be TRBD2 (5 bases). CDR1 and CDR2 from the germline V gene are MNHEY and SMNVEV (reference sequence). The CDR3 has 16 amino acids. V was pared by 5 bases and J by 2 bases, with 19 bases between. This CDR3 is CASSRVGRTVAYEQYF. For the CDR3, the DNA is TGTGCCAGCAGTCGGGTCGGCCGGACTGTCGCCTACGAGCAGTACTTC.

The chain couples TRBV4-2 to TRBJ1-4; 7 nucleotides align to TRBD1. The CDR3 spans 14 residues. Germline CDR1 is LGHNA and CDR2 is YNFKEQ. V trimming: 6 bases; J trimming: 7 bases; junction bases outside the gene matches: 8. This CDR3 reads CASSLQGSGEKLFF. The DNA of the CDR3 is TGTGCCAGCAGTCTACAGGGGAGCGGTGAAAAACTGTTTTTT.

The genes are TRBV5-6 and TRBJ1-2; D gene unclear. Between the trimmed V and J ends, which lost 4 bases and 4 bases, there was a span of 14 bases. Germline values: CDR1 SGHDT, CDR2 YYEEEE. The CDR3 spans 14 residues. CDR3 region: CASSNLQITYGYTF. CDR3 DNA sequence: TGTGCCAGCAGCAACCTACAGATCACCTATGGCTACACCTTC.

The V gene is TRBV19, the J gene TRBJ1-5; tentative D call: TRBD1 (5 bases). Germline V gives CDR1 LNHDA, CDR2 SQIVND (reference sequence). V lost 5 bases and J lost 6, with 14 bases in between. This CDR3 is 14 amino acids long. The CDR3 loop reads CASSSTGGSQPQHF. Here the CDR3 DNA reads TGTGCCAGTAGTTCTACGGGGGGGAGTCAGCCCCAGCATTTT. Based on the CDR3 plus reference TRBV19 and TRBJ1-5, the full variable domain is DGGITQSPKYLFRKEGQNVTLSCEQNLNHDAMYWYRQDPGQGLRLIYYSQIVNDFQKGDIAEGYSVSREKKESFPLTVTSAQKNPTAFYLCASSSTGGSQPQHFGDGTRLSIL.

V and J are TRBV28 and TRBJ1-2; D is perhaps TRBD1 (5 bases). This CDR3 is 15 amino acids long. CDR1 is MDHEN, CDR2 SYDVKM, per germline. With 6 bases removed from V and 4 bases from J, the gap between germline ends came to 18 bases. CDR3 nucleotide sequence: TGTGCCAGCAGAGCCCGGACGGGGGGAATCTATGGCTACACCTTC. Translated, it gives CASRARTGGIYGYTF.

This chain joins TRBV25-1 and TRBJ1-2; 9 bases line up with TRBD1. This CDR3 has 13 amino acids. Germline trimming cut 6 bases from V and 9 bases from J; bases unmatched to any gene: 8. CDR1 MGHDK and CDR2 SYGVNS come from the germline V gene. This CDR3 is CASRETGGFRYTF. DNA of the CDR3: TGTGCCAGCAGGGAGACAGGGGGGTTTCGCTACACCTTC.

The chain couples TRBV5-1 to TRBJ2-7; possible D gene TRBD2, 5 bases. V was clipped by 3 bases and J by 3 bases, with 16 bases between them. The CDR3 is 15 amino acids. Germline assignment: CDR1 SGHRS and CDR2 YFSETQ. The CDR3 is CASSYQVGRDYEQYF. The CDR3 coding sequence is TGCGCCAGCAGCTACCAAGTGGGCCGGGACTACGAGCAGTACTTC. Full variable domain (outside the CDR3, taken from reference TRBV5-1 and TRBJ2-7): KAGVTQTPRYLIKTRGQQVTLSCSPISGHRSVSWYQQTPGQGLQFLFEYFSETQRNKGNFPGRFSGRQFSNSRSEMNVSTLELGDSALYLCASSYQVGRDYEQYFGPGTRLTVT.

This clone has a handful of counts. The V call is TRBV12-3 or TRBV12-4, the J call TRBJ2-7; maybe TRBD2 (6 bases). The V end was cut by 1 base, the J end by 6 bases, with 10 bases between. The CDR3 covers 13 residues. The CDR3 spells CASSLESGGEQYF. CDR3 in DNA: TGTGCCAGCAGTTTAGAGTCCGGGGGCGAGCAGTACTTC.

The chain uses TRBV6-5 and TRBJ2-7; D is unresolved. The CDR3 has 11 amino acids. V gave up 6 bases and J gave up 3 bases, with 6 bases separating them. The V gene's germline CDR1 is MNHEY and CDR2 SVGAGI. CDR3 sequence (DNA): TGTGCCAGCAGGAGGATCTACGAGCAGTACTTC. Translated, it gives CASRRIYEQYF.

This clone was detected once. The chain links TRBV19 to TRBJ2-3, with D tentatively TRBD1 (5 bases). Germline V gene sequence: CDR1 LNHDA, CDR2 SQIVND (reference sequence). This CDR3 contains 13 residues. V was trimmed by 5 bases and J by 5 bases, leaving 11 bases between them. This CDR3 reads CASSPTGGDTQYF. The CDR3 bases are TGTGCCAGTAGTCCCACAGGCGGAGATACGCAGTATTTT.

The rearrangement uses TRBV27 and TRBJ2-5; maybe TRBD2 (6 bases). Germline lookup yields CDR1 MNHEY and CDR2 SMNVEV (reference sequence). The V end was cut by 2 bases, the J end by 5 bases, with 15 bases between. The CDR3 sequence is 15 residues long. Here the CDR3 reads CASSLKGRLGETQYF. CDR3 in DNA: TGTGCCAGCAGTTTAAAAGGGAGGCTTGGGGAGACCCAGTACTTC.

The chain uses TRBV9 and TRBJ1-2; D is possibly TRBD1 (5 bases). V was clipped by 0 bases and J by 5 bases, with 17 bases between them. The CDR3 is 16 amino acids. In germline, CDR1 is SGDLS, CDR2 YYNGEE. In DNA form, the CDR3 reads TGTGCCAGCAGCGTAGCTCTAAGCCCCGGGGGGTATGGCTACACCTTC. Translation: CASSVALSPGGYGYTF.

This chain links TRBV12-5 with TRBJ2-7, with 12 positions matching TRBD1. The CDR3 contains 16 residues. The V segment lost 3 bases and the J segment 5 bases; nucleotides outside the gene matches: 8. Germline V gene sequence: CDR1 LGHNT, CDR2 FRNRAP. This CDR3 is CASGFSTGTGGDEQYF. CDR3 bases: TGTGCTAGTGGTTTCTCAACCGGGACAGGGGGCGACGAGCAGTACTTC.

This sequence joins TRBV7-3 and TRBJ2-3, with a tentative D call TRBD2 (6 bases). The CDR3 has 14 amino acids. Trimming removed 5 bases from V and 10 bases from J, with 19 bases in between. CDR1 SGHTA and CDR2 FQGTGA come from the germline V gene. The CDR3 spells CASSAEGLSGAQYF. Here the CDR3 DNA reads TGTGCCAGCAGCGCGGAGGGACTGTCCGGGGCGCAGTATTTT.

The chain recombines TRBV7-9 with TRBJ2-1, with D maybe TRBD1 (6 bases). Trimming removed 5 bases from V and 0 bases from J, with 20 bases in between. The CDR3 runs 18 residues. CDR1 and CDR2 from the germline V gene are SEHNR and FQNEAQ (reference sequence). In DNA form, the CDR3 reads TGTGCCAGCAGCCCAGGACCAGGGGAAATCCGCTCCTACAATGAGCAGTTCTTC. Protein sequence: CASSPGPGEIRSYNEQFF. The full variable domain, with the rest looked up from reference TRBV7-9 and TRBJ2-1, is DTGVSQNPRHKITKRGQNVTFRCDPISEHNRLYWYRQTLGQGPEFLTYFQNEAQLEKSRLLSDRFSAERPKGSFSTLEIQRTEQGDSAMYLCASSPGPGEIRSYNEQFFGPGTRLTVL.

This rearrangement joins TRBV5-5 to TRBJ1-6; 7 bases are a match to TRBD1. Germline-derived CDR1 and CDR2 are SGHKS and YYEKEE (reference sequence). V was pared by 0 bases and J by 10 bases, with 7 bases of the junction left unmatched. This CDR3 spans 15 amino acids. The CDR3 DNA follows: TGTGCCAGCAGCTTGGTGTTTTCACAGGGGTCACCCCTCCACTTT. Its translation is CASSLVFSQGSPLHF.

The chain joins TRBV9 to TRBJ2-1; no reliable D call. Looked up from germline, CDR1 is SGDLS and CDR2 is YYNGEE. Trimming took off 4 bases at V and 5 bases at J, with 13 bases between the two ends. The length of the CDR3 is 14 residues. The CDR3 bases are TGTGCCAGCAGCCCCAGGATCGGAAACAATGAGCAGTTCTTC. It is translated as CASSPRIGNNEQFF.

The gene calls are TRBV5-1 and TRBJ1-1; the D gene is possibly TRBD1 (6 bases). The CDR3 runs 13 residues. V was pared by 5 bases and J by 6 bases, with 14 bases between. Germline V gene sequence: CDR1 SGHRS, CDR2 YFSETQ. The CDR3 DNA reads TGCGCCAGCAGTGTTCAGGGGCGGTCTGAAGCTTTCTTT. Its translation: CASSVQGRSEAFF.

The chain joins TRBV19 to TRBJ1-2; 9 nucleotides match TRBD1. J gave up 0 bases and V 7 bases, and 3 bases lay outside the gene matches. The CDR3 extends over 14 amino acids. The germline V gene encodes CDR1 LNHDA and CDR2 SQIVND (reference sequence). The DNA of the CDR3 is TGTGCCAGTATTGGACAGGGGCCTAACTATGGCTACACCTTC. It codes for CASIGQGPNYGYTF.

The rearrangement links TRBV12-1 to TRBJ1-5; TRBD1 is the table's D call and was not checked against the DNA. TRBV12-1 is described as a pseudogene. This CDR3 is built from 17 residues. The CDR3 coding sequence is TGTGCCAGCAGCCCCGCGTTTGGGGGCCCCTGCAATCAGCCCCAGCATTTT. Amino acids: CASSPAFGGPCNQPQHF.

The V and J genes are TRBV7-9 and TRBJ1-2, with a tentative D call TRBD1 (6 bases). Germline V CDR1 and CDR2: SEHNR, FQNEAQ (reference sequence). V lost 5 bases, J lost 2 bases, and 12 bases lay in between. The CDR3 is 14 amino acids. The CDR3 here is CASSPPTGNYGYTF. The CDR3 nucleotides read TGTGCCAGCAGCCCGCCGACAGGCAACTATGGCTACACCTTC.

The chain employs TRBV6-1 and TRBJ1-2, with a possible D match to TRBD1 (6 bases). There are 16 residues in the CDR3. The germline CDR1 and CDR2 sequences are MNHNS and SASEGT. Between the trimmed V and J ends, which lost 4 bases and 0 bases, there was a span of 15 bases. The CDR3 region has the DNA TGTGCCAGCAGTGCCGAAGACAGGTTTGCTAACTATGGCTACACCTTC. This encodes CASSAEDRFANYGYTF.